This T cell receptor (beta chain) derives from a study of TIL therapy for anti-PD-1-resistant metastatic lung cancer. Background on the study: Median patient age was around 50, ranging 38-75 years.

Notes on the study in general: After infusion, TIL clonotypes partly replaced peripheral T cells and declined over months.

The germline V gene has CDR1 MDHEN and CDR2 SYDVKM. This CDR3 region has 16 residues. Trimming stripped 4 bases from V and 2 bases from J, with 17 bases between. As concerns this clone: Its specificity is not known.

Sample time point: pre-treatment sample, taken before nivolumab and TIL therapy. This was the immunoSEQ v3 assay. The data were produced by immunoSEQ multiplex PCR, yet TCRdb's version contains in-frame clones alone and is incomplete. The sample comprises roughly 57,000 clones, roughly four fifths of which are singletons, and about 2.7% rests with the top ten. The origin of this receptor is a person aged 25 to 80 with non-small cell lung cancer. Sequences were derived from blood, sampled at baseline. This chain uses TRBV28 with TRBJ1-2, with D hard to call. The CDR3 coding sequence is TGTGCCAGCAGTTCCCCCGGAGGGTCGGGCAACTATGGCTACACCTTC. It specifies CASSSPGGSGNYGYTF.